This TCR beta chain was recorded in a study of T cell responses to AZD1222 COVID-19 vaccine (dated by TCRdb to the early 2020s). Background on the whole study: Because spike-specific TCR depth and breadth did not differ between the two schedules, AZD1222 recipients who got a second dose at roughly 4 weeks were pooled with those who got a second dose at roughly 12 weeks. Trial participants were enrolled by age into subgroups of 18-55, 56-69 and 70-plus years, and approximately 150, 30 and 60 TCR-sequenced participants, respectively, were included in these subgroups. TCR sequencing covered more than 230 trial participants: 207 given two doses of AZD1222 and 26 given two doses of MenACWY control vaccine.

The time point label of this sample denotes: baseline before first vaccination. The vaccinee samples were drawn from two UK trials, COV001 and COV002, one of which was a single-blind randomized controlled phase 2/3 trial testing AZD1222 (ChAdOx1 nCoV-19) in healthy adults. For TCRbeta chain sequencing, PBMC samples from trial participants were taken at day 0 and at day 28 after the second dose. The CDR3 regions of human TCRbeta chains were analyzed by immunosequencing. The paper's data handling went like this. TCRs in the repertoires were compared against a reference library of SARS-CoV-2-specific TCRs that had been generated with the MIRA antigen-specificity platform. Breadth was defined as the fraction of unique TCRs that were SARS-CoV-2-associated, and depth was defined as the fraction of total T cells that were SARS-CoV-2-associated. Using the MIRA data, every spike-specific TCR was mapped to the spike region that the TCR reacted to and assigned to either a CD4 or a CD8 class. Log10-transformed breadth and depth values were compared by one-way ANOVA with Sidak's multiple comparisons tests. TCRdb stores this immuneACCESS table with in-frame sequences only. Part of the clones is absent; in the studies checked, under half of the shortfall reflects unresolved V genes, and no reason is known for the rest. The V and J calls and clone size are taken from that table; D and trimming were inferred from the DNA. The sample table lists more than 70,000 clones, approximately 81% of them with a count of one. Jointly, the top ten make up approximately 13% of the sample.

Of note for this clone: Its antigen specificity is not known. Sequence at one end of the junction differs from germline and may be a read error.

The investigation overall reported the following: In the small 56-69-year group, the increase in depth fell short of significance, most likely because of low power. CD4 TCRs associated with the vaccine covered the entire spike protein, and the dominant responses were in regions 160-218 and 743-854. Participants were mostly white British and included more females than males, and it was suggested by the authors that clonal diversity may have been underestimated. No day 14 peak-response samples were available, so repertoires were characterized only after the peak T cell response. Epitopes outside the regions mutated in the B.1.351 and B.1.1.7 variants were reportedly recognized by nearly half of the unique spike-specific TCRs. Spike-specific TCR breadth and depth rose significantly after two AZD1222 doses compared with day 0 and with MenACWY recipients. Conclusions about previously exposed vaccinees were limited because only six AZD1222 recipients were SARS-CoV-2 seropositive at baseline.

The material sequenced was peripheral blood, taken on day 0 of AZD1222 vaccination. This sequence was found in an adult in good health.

The DNA sequence is given as TGTGCTAGCAGTCCCAACAGGGGAAATGAGCAGTTCTTC. The resulting protein is CASSPNRGNEQFF. Recombination joined TRBV7-7 with TRBJ2-1, and 7 bases in between align with TRBD1. CDR1 and CDR2, looked up from the germline V gene (reference sequence), are SSHAT and FNYEAQ. Including cysteine and phenylalanine, the CDR3 has 13 amino acids. Kept here is only the CDR3 DNA, which spans 39 bases and is read in frame from base 1.